This TCR beta chain was recorded in a study of T cell repertoires in cytomegalovirus infection. The overall study: CMV infection plus the matching HLA type was flagged by public TCR beta signatures.

This CDR3 is built from 13 residues. The V gene end was trimmed by 5 bases and the J gene end by 3 bases; junction bases not matched to a gene: 2. Germline V gene lookup returns CDR1 ENHRY and CDR2 SYGVKD. In TCRdb, the reads were re-called with MiXCR into one record per CDR3 protein. The sample holds 300,000 to 400,000 distinct CDR3 sequences; 15% to 20% are singletons and the top ten take roughly 9%. In this sample, this clonotype turned up many times. The chain combines TRBV10-3 with TRBJ2-7; 9 positions agree with TRBD1. This TCR was recovered from a human donor in good health (CMV status not recorded). Some clones in this sample may be carry-over from other donors' samples. Sample: PBMCs. The CDR3 region is CAISQDRGYEQYF. In DNA, the CDR3 is TGTGCCATCAGTCAGGACAGGGGCTACGAGCAGTACTTC.